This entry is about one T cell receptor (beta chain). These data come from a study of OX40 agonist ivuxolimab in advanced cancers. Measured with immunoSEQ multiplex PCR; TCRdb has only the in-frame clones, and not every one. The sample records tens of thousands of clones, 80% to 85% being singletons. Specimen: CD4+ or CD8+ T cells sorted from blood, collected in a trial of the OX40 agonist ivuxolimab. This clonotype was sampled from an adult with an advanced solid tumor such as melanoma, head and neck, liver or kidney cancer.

Here the CDR3 reads CASSGFDSSYNSPLHF. The DNA of the CDR3 is TGTGCCAGCAGCGGGTTCGACAGCTCCTATAATTCACCCCTCCACTTT. This chain uses TRBV2 with TRBJ1-6; possible D gene TRBD1, 5 bases. Germline loops: CDR1 SNHLY, CDR2 FYNNEI. Trimming stripped 6 bases from V and 0 bases from J, with 12 bases between. The CDR3 loop spans 16 amino acids.